This T cell receptor (beta chain) was captured in a study of blood T cell repertoires in COVID-19. The overall study: The United States, Italy and Spain were the sources of the acute and convalescent COVID-19 samples.

Authors' processing steps: Scientists estimated how many nucleated cells there were by amplifying reference gene primers. Sequencing used immunoSEQ multiplex PCR; TCRdb keeps in-frame clones, though not all of them. The V and J calls and the clone size are those of that table, but D and trimming were determined from the DNA. This sample has 150,000 or so clones; about 77% occur once, and the top ten carry 9%. V dropped 5 bases and J dropped 0; count of bases not matched to a gene: 5. The CDR3 sequence is 16 residues long. Per the germline V gene, CDR1 is SGHAT and CDR2 is FQNNGV. This TCR was recovered from a woman aged 45 to 65 with active or convalescent COVID-19. The sequenced sample was peripheral blood. This chain connects TRBV11-2 to TRBJ2-2; 8 bases line up with TRBD2. CDR3 sequence: CASSPRGGPNTGELFF. In DNA form, the CDR3 reads TGTGCCAGCAGCCCACGGGGGGGCCCGAACACCGGGGAGCTGTTTTTT.